This T cell receptor beta chain was sequenced during a study of T cell changes during pregnancy in multiple sclerosis. V gave up 4 bases and J gave up 4 bases; unmatched junction bases: 10. The germline CDR1 and CDR2 sequences are LNHDA and SQIVND (reference sequence). CDR3 length: 16 amino acids. This clone was found once. Assay: immunoSEQ multiplex PCR; the TCRdb copy retains only in-frame clones and omits some. The sample lists approximately 50,000 clones, around nine tenths seen once, with 0.39% in the top ten. The TCR was taken from a female donor with multiple sclerosis, enrolled in a pregnancy study. Sequencing used CD4+ T cells from peripheral blood mononuclear cells, obtained after pregnancy. The chain joins TRBV19 to TRBJ2-1, with 7 bases fitting TRBD1. The CDR3 loop is CASSTFQGVGYNEQFF. The CDR3 nucleotides read TGTGCCAGTAGTACCTTTCAGGGGGTGGGGTACAATGAGCAGTTCTTC.